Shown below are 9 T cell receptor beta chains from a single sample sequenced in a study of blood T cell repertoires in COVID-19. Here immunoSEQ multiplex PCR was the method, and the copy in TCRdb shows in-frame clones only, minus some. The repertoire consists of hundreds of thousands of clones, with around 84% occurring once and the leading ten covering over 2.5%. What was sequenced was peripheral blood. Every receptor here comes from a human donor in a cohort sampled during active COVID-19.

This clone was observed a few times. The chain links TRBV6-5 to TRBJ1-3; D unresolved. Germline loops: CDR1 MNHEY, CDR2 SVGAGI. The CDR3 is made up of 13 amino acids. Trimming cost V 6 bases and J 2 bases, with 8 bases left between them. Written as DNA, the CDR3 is TGTGCCAGCAGCCGCCCTACTGGAAACACCATATATTTT. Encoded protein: CASSRPTGNTIYF.

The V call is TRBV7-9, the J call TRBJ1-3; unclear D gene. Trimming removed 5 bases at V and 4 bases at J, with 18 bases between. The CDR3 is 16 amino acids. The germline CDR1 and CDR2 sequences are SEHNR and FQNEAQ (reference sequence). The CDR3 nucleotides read TGTGCCAGCAGCCCAACCTCCGGGTGGTCCGGAAACACCATATATTTT. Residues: CASSPTSGWSGNTIYF. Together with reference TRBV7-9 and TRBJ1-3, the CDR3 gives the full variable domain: DTGVSQNPRHKITKRGQNVTFRCDPISEHNRLYWYRQTLGQGPEFLTYFQNEAQLEKSRLLSDRFSAERPKGSFSTLEIQRTEQGDSAMYLCASSPTSGWSGNTIYFGEGSWLTVV.

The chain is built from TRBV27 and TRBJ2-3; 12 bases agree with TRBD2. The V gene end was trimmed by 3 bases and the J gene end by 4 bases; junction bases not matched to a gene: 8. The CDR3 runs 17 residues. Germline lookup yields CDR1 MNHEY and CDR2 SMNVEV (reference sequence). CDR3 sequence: CASSFGTSGHPPDTQYF. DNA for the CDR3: TGTGCCAGCAGTTTCGGGACTAGCGGGCACCCCCCAGATACGCAGTATTTT.

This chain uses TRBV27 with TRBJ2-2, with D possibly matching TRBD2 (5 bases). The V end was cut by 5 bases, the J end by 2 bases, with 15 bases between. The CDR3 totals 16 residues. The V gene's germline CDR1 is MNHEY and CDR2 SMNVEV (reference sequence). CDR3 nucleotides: TGTGCCAGCAGTACCCGGGGAGACGACAACACCGGGGAGCTGTTTTTT. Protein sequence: CASSTRGDDNTGELFF.

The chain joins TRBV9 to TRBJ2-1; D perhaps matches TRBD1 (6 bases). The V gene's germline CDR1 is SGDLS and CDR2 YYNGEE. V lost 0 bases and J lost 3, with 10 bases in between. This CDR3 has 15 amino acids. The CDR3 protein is CASSVGAGDYNEQFF. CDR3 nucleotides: TGTGCCAGCAGCGTAGGGGCAGGGGACTACAATGAGCAGTTCTTC.

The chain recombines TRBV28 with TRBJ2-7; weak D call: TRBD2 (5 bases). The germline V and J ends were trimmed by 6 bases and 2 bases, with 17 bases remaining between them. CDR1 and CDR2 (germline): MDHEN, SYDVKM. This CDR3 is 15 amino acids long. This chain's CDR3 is CASRKYSGQAYEQYF. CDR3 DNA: TGTGCCAGCAGAAAATACAGCGGCCAAGCCTACGAGCAGTACTTC.

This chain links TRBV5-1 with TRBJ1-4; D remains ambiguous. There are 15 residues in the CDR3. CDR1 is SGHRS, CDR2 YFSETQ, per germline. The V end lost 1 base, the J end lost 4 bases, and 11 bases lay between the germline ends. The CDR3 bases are TGCGCCAGCAGCTTGTTACCGAACTATAATGAAAAACTGTTTTTT. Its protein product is CASSLLPNYNEKLFF.

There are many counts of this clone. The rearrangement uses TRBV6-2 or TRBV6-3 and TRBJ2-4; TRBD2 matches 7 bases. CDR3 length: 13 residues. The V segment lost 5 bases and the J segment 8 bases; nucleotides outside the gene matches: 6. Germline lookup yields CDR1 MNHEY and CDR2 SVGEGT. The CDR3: CASSQTSQDIQYF. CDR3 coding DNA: TGTGCCAGCAGTCAGACTAGCCAGGACATTCAGTACTTC.

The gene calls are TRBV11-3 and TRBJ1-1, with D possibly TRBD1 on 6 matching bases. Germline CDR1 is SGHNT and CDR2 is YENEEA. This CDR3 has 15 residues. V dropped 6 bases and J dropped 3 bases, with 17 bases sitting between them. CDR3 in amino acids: CASRRTAHRDTEAFF. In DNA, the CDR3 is TGTGCCAGCAGACGGACCGCCCACAGGGACACTGAAGCTTTCTTT.